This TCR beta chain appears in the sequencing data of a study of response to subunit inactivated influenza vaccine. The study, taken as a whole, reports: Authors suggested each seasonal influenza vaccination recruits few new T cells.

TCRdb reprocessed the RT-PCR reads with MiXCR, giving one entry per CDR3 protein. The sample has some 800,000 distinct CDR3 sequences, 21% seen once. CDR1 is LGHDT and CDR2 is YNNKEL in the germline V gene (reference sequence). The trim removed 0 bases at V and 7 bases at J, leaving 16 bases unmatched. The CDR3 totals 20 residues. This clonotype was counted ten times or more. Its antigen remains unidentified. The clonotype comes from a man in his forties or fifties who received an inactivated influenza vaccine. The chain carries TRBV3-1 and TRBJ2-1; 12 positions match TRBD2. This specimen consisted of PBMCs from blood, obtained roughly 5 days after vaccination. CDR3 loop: CASSQDRLAGGPKSLNEQFF. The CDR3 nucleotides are TGTGCCAGCAGCCAAGATCGGCTAGCGGGGGGGCCTAAATCCCTAAATGAGCAGTTCTTC.